This TCR beta chain was sequenced during a study of identical twins. The germline gives CDR1 SGHRS, CDR2 YFSETQ. Trimming took off 0 bases at V and 7 bases at J, with 10 bases between the two ends. This CDR3 is 14 amino acids long. Note on this clonotype: What it binds is unknown.

A universal primer site was added by template switching, and unique molecular identifiers were carried by the cDNA. TCRdb reanalysed the 5' RACE reads using MiXCR and keeps one entry per CDR3 protein. The repertoire has around 1.7 million distinct CDR3 sequences, 32% of them found once; the top ten carry around 0.25%. Notes on the study in general: Models predicted less out-of-frame TCR alpha sharing in monozygotic twins than was found. Cord blood beta clonotypes present at high abundance carried fewer insertions; no such pattern appeared in memory repertoires.

Healthy Caucasians provided all donations. The sequencing input was cord blood. The rearrangement uses TRBV5-1 and TRBJ1-4, with D perhaps matching TRBD1 (5 bases). This TCR was recovered from a newborn girl in good health. This chain's CDR3 is CASSLGGAVEKLFF. The CDR3 DNA is TGCGCCAGCAGCTTGGGCGGGGCTGTTGAAAAACTGTTTTTT.